Described below is a single TCR beta chain sequence and its context. Its antigen is unidentified. An end of the junction differs from the germline gene, which may be a read error. This sample is drawn from a study of naive CD8 T cells in extremely preterm neonates. Study-wide results and limits: Preterm infants showed shorter CDR3s, fewer N additions and less trimming than older groups.

CDR1 and CDR2 from the germline V gene are LNHDA and SQIVND (reference sequence). The CDR3 totals 17 residues. The method was immunoSEQ multiplex PCR; TCRdb's version includes in-frame clones alone and lacks a portion of them. The sample records about 7,500 clones, around 98% being singletons. Without labor or membrane rupture, elective cesareans at roughly 37-41 weeks supplied term cord blood. Sorted cells: live naive CD8+ T cells, CD45RA+CCR7+, Annexin V-negative. About 20,000 to 100,000 naive CD8+ T cells were sorted per sample. The chain combines TRBV19 with TRBJ1-5; TRBD1 matches at 7 bases. The source material was naive CD8+ T cells from cord blood. The source is a newborn in good health. This CDR3 reads CASSATTGMVNNHPQHF. The CDR3 DNA is TGTGCCAGTAGTGCGACGACAGGGATGGTGAACAATCATCCCCAGCATTTT.